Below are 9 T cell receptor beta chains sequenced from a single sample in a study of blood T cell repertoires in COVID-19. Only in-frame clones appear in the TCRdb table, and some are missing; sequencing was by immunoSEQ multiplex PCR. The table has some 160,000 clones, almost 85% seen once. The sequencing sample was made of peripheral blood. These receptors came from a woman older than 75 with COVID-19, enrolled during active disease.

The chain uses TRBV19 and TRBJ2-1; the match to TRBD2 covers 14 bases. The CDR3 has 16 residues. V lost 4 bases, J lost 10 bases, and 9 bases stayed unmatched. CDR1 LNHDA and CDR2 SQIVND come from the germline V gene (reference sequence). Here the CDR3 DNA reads TGTGCCAGTAGTACCCTGGGACTAGCGGGAGCACGGGAGCAGTTCTTC. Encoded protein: CASSTLGLAGAREQFF.

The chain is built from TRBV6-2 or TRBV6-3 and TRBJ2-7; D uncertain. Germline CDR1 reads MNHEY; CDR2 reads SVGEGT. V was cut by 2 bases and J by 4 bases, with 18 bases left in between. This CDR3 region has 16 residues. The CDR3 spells CASSYPQAGVQYEQYF. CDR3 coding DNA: TGTGCCAGCAGTTACCCCCAGGCAGGTGTGCAATACGAGCAGTACTTC.

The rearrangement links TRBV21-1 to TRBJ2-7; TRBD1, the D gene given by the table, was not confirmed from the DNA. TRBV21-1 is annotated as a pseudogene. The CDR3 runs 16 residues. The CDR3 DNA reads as TGTGCCAGCAGCCCTGCTTGGGGGACAGGGGAGCCAGGGCAGTACTTC. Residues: CASSPAWGTGEPGQYF.

The CDR3 DNA follows: TGTGCCAGCAGCTTAAGGGTGGTCCACAGGGGCGGAGGATTTCCCCAGCATTTT. Protein product: CASSLRVVHRGGGFPQHF. The V call is TRBV7-8, the J call TRBJ1-5; 7 positions match TRBD1. V was clipped by 2 bases and J by 10 bases; unmatched bases: 20. Germline V gene data show CDR1 as SGHVS and CDR2 as FQNEAQ. There are 18 residues in the CDR3.

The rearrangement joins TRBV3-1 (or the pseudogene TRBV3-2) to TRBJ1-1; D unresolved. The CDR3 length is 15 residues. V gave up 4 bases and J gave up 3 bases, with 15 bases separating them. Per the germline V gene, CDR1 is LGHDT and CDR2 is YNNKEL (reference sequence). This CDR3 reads CASSRGGNPDTEAFF. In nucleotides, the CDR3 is TGTGCCAGCAGCCGAGGAGGTAACCCTGACACTGAAGCTTTCTTT.

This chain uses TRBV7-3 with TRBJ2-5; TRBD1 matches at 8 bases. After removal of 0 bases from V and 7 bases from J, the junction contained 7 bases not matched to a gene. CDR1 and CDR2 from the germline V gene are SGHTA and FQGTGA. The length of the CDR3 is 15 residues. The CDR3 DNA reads TGTGCCAGCAGCTTAACGGGAGCAGACAGGGGGACCCAGTACTTC. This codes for CASSLTGADRGTQYF.

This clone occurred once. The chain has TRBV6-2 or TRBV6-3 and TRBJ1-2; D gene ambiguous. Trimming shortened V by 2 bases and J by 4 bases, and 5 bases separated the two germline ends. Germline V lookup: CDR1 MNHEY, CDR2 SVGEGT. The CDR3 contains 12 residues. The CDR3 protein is CASSYEAYGYTF. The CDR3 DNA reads TGTGCCAGCAGTTACGAGGCCTATGGCTACACCTTC.

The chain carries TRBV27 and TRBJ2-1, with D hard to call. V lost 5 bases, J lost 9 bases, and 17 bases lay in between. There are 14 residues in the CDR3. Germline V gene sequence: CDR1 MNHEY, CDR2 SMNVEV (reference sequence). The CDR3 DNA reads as TGTGCCAGCAGTCCTTTATCCCCCCTTTTTGAGCAGTTCTTC. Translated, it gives CASSPLSPLFEQFF.

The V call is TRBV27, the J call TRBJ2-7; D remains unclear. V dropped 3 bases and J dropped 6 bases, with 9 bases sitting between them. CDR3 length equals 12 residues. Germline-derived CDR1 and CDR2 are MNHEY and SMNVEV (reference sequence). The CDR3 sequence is CASSFPAGEQYF. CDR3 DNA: TGTGCCAGCAGTTTCCCCGCCGGCGAGCAGTACTTC.